The 13 T cell receptor beta chains in this list originate from one sample, sequenced in a study of OX40 agonist ivuxolimab in advanced cancers. Clones were read by immunoSEQ multiplex PCR, and TCRdb kept only the in-frame ones, dropping some. The sample lists 30,000 to 40,000 clones; 84% were seen once. This specimen consisted of CD4+ or CD8+ T cells sorted from blood, obtained in a trial of the OX40 agonist ivuxolimab. Source of these receptors: an adult with an advanced solid tumor such as melanoma, head and neck, liver or kidney cancer.

The CDR3 is CASSRRTSGSSKNEQFF. DNA of the CDR3: TGTGCCAGCAGCCGCAGAACTAGCGGGAGTAGTAAGAATGAGCAGTTCTTC. This chain connects TRBV28 to TRBJ2-1, with 11 nucleotides matching TRBD2. V dropped 6 bases and J dropped 7; count of bases not matched to a gene: 14. The CDR3 loop spans 17 amino acids. Germline V gene sequence: CDR1 MDHEN, CDR2 SYDVKM.

This rearrangement joins TRBV7-9 to TRBJ2-7; no firm D call. V was shortened by 5 bases and J by 2 bases, with 4 bases between the two germline ends. Germline V gene data show CDR1 as SEHNR and CDR2 as FQNEAQ (reference sequence). This CDR3 has 11 residues. The CDR3 spells CASSEAYEQYF. The CDR3 DNA sequence: TGTGCCAGCAGCGAAGCCTACGAGCAGTACTTC.

The genes are TRBV10-3 and TRBJ2-7, with D unresolved. V was shortened by 8 bases and J by 0 bases, with 17 bases between the two germline ends. There are 15 residues in the CDR3. Germline V gene lookup returns CDR1 ENHRY and CDR2 SYGVKD. Here the CDR3 reads CAISLEAATSYEQYF. The CDR3 bases are TGTGCCATCTCTCTAGAGGCGGCCACCTCCTACGAGCAGTACTTC.

The chain uses TRBV28 and TRBJ2-1; D possibly corresponds to TRBD1 (6 bases). This CDR3 contains 14 residues. Germline V CDR1 and CDR2: MDHEN, SYDVKM. Trimming shortened V by 6 bases and J by 7 bases, and 16 bases separated the two germline ends. The CDR3 DNA follows: TGTGCCAGCAGGTTACCAGGGGTTGGGAATGAGCAGTTCTTC. This gives the protein CASRLPGVGNEQFF. The full variable domain, rest sourced from reference TRBV28 and TRBJ2-1, is DVKVTQSSRYLVKRTGEKVFLECVQDMDHENMFWYRQDPGLGLRLIYFSYDVKMKEKGDIPEGYSVSREKKERFSLILESASTNQTSMYLCASRLPGVGNEQFFGPGTRLTVL.

V usage is TRBV28 and J usage is TRBJ1-6, with 7 bases identical to TRBD1. Germline V gene data show CDR1 as MDHEN and CDR2 as SYDVKM. CDR3 length: 15 residues. The V gene end was trimmed by 7 bases and the J gene end by 8 bases; junction bases not matched to a gene: 11. In DNA, the CDR3 is TGTGCCAGCAACCTCCTCGGGACAGCCGATTCACCCCTCCACTTT. The encoded protein is CASNLLGTADSPLHF.

The rearrangement links TRBV13 to TRBJ2-1; maybe TRBD2 (5 bases). CDR3 size: 16 residues. V was clipped by 5 bases and J by 8 bases, with 22 bases between them. Germline-derived CDR1 and CDR2 are PRHDT and FYEKMQ (reference sequence). The CDR3 nucleotides are TGTGCCAGCAGCACCCGGACTGCGGTGGCTCTCCATGAGCAGTTCTTC. It specifies CASSTRTAVALHEQFF.

The chain recombines TRBV5-4 with TRBJ2-5; 7 nucleotides line up with TRBD2. V shed 0 bases and J 2 bases; nucleotides not matched to a gene: 1. CDR1 and CDR2 from the germline V gene are SGHNT and YYREEE (reference sequence). This CDR3 contains 14 residues. CDR3 sequence reads: CASSLVGGQETQYF. CDR3 bases: TGTGCCAGCAGCTTGGTGGGAGGGCAAGAGACCCAGTACTTC.

The V and J genes are TRBV9 and TRBJ2-3; no clear D. The CDR3 totals 13 residues. The V gene's germline CDR1 is SGDLS and CDR2 YYNGEE. Trimming cost V 2 bases and J 5 bases, with 9 bases left between them. The CDR3 sequence is CASSVRLGDTQYF. The DNA for the CDR3 is TGTGCCAGCAGCGTGAGGTTAGGAGATACGCAGTATTTT.

The genes are TRBV6-1 and TRBJ2-7; 11 positions match TRBD1. CDR1 MNHNS and CDR2 SASEGT come from the germline V gene. Trimming cost V 3 bases and J 2 bases; bases outside gene matches: 3. This CDR3 contains 15 residues. The CDR3, as DNA: TGTGCCAGCAGTGACCCGGGACAGGGGGCCTACGAGCAGTACTTC. Its protein product is CASSDPGQGAYEQYF.

This sequence joins TRBV2 and TRBJ1-3, with D perhaps matching TRBD1 (6 bases). CDR3 length: 16 amino acids. Germline lookup yields CDR1 SNHLY and CDR2 FYNNEI. Trimming shortened V by 7 bases and J by 3 bases, and 19 bases separated the two germline ends. CDR3 region: CASTWGGDASGNTIYF. CDR3 in DNA: TGTGCCAGCACATGGGGGGGCGACGCTAGTGGAAACACCATATATTTT.

This chain uses TRBV7-3 with TRBJ2-5, with D perhaps being TRBD1 or TRBD2 (6 bases each). Looked up from germline, CDR1 is SGHTA and CDR2 is FQGTGA. V lost 5 bases to trimming and J lost 2 bases, with 18 bases between them. The CDR3 loop spans 16 amino acids. The CDR3 loop is CASSPYGGGSQETQYF. CDR3 nucleotides: TGTGCCAGCAGCCCATATGGAGGGGGGTCTCAAGAGACCCAGTACTTC.

This clone was counted a few times. This chain uses TRBV19 with TRBJ1-1, with D possibly being TRBD1 (5 bases). The CDR3 is 13 amino acids. Trimming pared 3 bases from V and 5 bases from J, leaving 10 bases between. Germline values: CDR1 LNHDA, CDR2 SQIVND (reference sequence). The CDR3 reads CASSIRVRTEAFF. CDR3 bases: TGTGCCAGTAGTATCAGGGTAAGGACTGAAGCTTTCTTT. Variable domain in full (rest from reference TRBV19 and TRBJ1-1): DGGITQSPKYLFRKEGQNVTLSCEQNLNHDAMYWYRQDPGQGLRLIYYSQIVNDFQKGDIAEGYSVSREKKESFPLTVTSAQKNPTAFYLCASSIRVRTEAFFGQGTRLTVV.

V gene TRBV9 combines with J gene TRBJ1-2, with D hard to call. The V gene's germline CDR1 is SGDLS and CDR2 YYNGEE. Trimming removed 2 bases from V and 3 bases from J, with 8 bases in between. The CDR3 is 13 amino acids. CDR3 bases: TGTGCCAGCAGCGTTGGGGAACACTATGGCTACACCTTC. Its translation is CASSVGEHYGYTF.